This record concerns one T cell receptor beta chain sequence. Its target is not known. This specimen comes from a study of OX40 agonist ivuxolimab in advanced cancers. Study-level background: Earlier anti-PD-1, anti-PD-L1 or anti-CTLA-4 therapy was permitted; roughly 37% had received some.

Broader study findings: Circulating CD4+ and CD8+ T cells showed clonal expansion by week 6 at 0.1 to 3.0 mg/kg.

Looked up from germline, CDR1 is SEHNR and CDR2 is FQNEAQ (reference sequence). The V gene lost 5 bases and the J gene lost 2 bases, with 7 bases spanning the gap. This CDR3 has 13 amino acids. The protocol was immunoSEQ multiplex PCR, while the TCRdb copy is restricted to in-frame clones and leaves out a portion. The sample lists over 5,000 clones; just under 70% were seen once. This sample comprised CD4+ or CD8+ T cells sorted from blood, obtained in a trial of the OX40 agonist ivuxolimab. The V call is TRBV7-9, the J call TRBJ1-3; a weak D match, TRBD1 (5 bases). The origin of this receptor is an adult with an advanced solid tumor such as melanoma, head and neck, liver or kidney cancer. CDR3 coding DNA: TGTGCCAGCAGCCCAGGGACTGGAAACACCATATATTTT. Protein sequence: CASSPGTGNTIYF.